The 24 T cell receptor beta chains reported below all come from one sample, sequenced in a study of blood T cells in healthy people across ages. Using a J-beta primer mix together with a sample-barcoded 5' primer, a second PCR was run for about 7 to 12 cycles. TCRdb passed the 5' RACE reads through MiXCR, listing each CDR3 protein once. The sample consists of roughly 1.9 million distinct CDR3 sequences, around 42% of them appearing once. Input material: blood. The receptors were sampled from a human donor in good health.

V is TRBV14 and J is TRBJ2-3, with a tentative D call TRBD1 (6 bases). The CDR3 is 17 residues long. In germline, CDR1 is SGHDN, CDR2 FVKESK. Trimming removed 0 bases from V and 0 bases from J, with 13 bases in between. The CDR3 here is CASSQDEAGASTDTQYF. The DNA for the CDR3 is TGTGCCAGCAGCCAAGATGAGGCAGGGGCTAGCACAGATACGCAGTATTTT.

This chain connects TRBV10-3 to TRBJ2-6; TRBD2 might be the D (5 bases). V lost 6 bases, J lost 2 bases, and 23 bases lay in between. Germline-derived CDR1 and CDR2 are ENHRY and SYGVKD. There are 19 residues in the CDR3. CDR3 protein: CAIRRASLTPRTGANVLTF. The CDR3 coding sequence is TGTGCCATCAGGCGGGCCTCGTTAACCCCCCGGACTGGGGCCAACGTCCTGACTTTC.

This clonotype was seen a few times. J is TRBJ2-5 and V is TRBV20-1, with D possibly matching TRBD1 (6 bases). This CDR3 has 12 amino acids. V was shortened by 5 bases and J by 0 bases, with 7 bases between the two germline ends. The germline CDR1 and CDR2 sequences are DFQATT and SNEGSKA (reference sequence). CDR3: CSAHRDQETQYF. CDR3 coding DNA: TGCAGTGCTCACAGGGACCAAGAGACCCAGTACTTC.

To note about this clonotype: One junction end does not reproduce the germline sequence, and a read error may be involved. This sequence joins TRBV12-3 or TRBV12-4 and TRBJ1-3; TRBD1 matches at 8 bases. The CDR3 has 14 amino acids. The CDR3 DNA reads as TGTGCCAGCAGCCAGGGGGCAGCTGGGAACACCATATATTTT. It translates to CASSQGAAGNTIYF.

Concerning this clonotype: Since a much larger clone is just one base distant, this may be a read error. The CDR3 loop reads CTSSYRQGNQPQHF. The CDR3 bases are TGTACCAGCAGTTACCGACAGGGCAATCAGCCCCAGCATTTT. The chain joins TRBV6-2 or TRBV6-3 to TRBJ1-5; perhaps TRBD1 as D (6 bases). The CDR3 totals 14 residues. Germline V gene sequence: CDR1 MNHEY, CDR2 SVGEGT.

This clonotype was picked up a small number of times. The chain carries TRBV20-1 and TRBJ2-1; the match to TRBD2 covers 8 bases. CDR1 DFQATT and CDR2 SNEGSKA come from the germline V gene (reference sequence). CDR3 length: 16 residues. After removal of 0 bases from V and 7 bases from J, the junction contained 11 bases not matched to a gene. The CDR3 region is CSARDIGSGELNEQFF. The DNA for the CDR3 is TGCAGTGCTAGAGATATCGGTAGCGGGGAACTTAATGAGCAGTTCTTC.

Notes on this clonotype: The junction does not match germline at one end; this may be a read error. V and J are TRBV28 and TRBJ2-3; D is ambiguous. This CDR3 has 13 amino acids. Germline V gene sequence: CDR1 MDHEN, CDR2 SYDVKM. CDR3 bases: TGTGCCGGCAGTCTTCCGACGCGGGATACGCAGTATTTT. This sequence encodes CAGSLPTRDTQYF.

V usage is TRBV4-1 and J usage is TRBJ2-3; 8 bases map to TRBD2. Losses at the gene ends were 4 bases for V and 0 bases for J; bases not matched to a gene: 6. The germline CDR1 and CDR2 sequences are MGHRA and YSYEKL. CDR3 length: 16 amino acids. The CDR3 coding sequence is TGCGCCAGCAGCCGCCGGGAGGGTACTAGCACAGATACGCAGTATTTT. Its translation: CASSRREGTSTDTQYF.

This sequence joins TRBV6-2 or TRBV6-3 and TRBJ2-7; D ambiguous. Germline CDR1 is MNHEY and CDR2 is SVGEGT. The CDR3 loop spans 15 amino acids. The V gene lost 4 bases and the J gene lost 5 bases, with 18 bases spanning the gap. The CDR3 nucleotides read TGTGCCAGCAGTTTCCCATCGGACCTGGTGGACGAGCAGTACTTC. Translation gives CASSFPSDLVDEQYF.

A few counts support this clonotype. The chain recombines TRBV10-3 with TRBJ1-2; D ambiguous. Trimming left V 7 bases short and J 4 bases short, with 19 bases between. Germline CDR1 is ENHRY and CDR2 is SYGVKD. This CDR3 has 15 amino acids. CDR3 in amino acids: CAIIAAAGDPYGYTF. The CDR3 nucleotides read TGTGCCATCATAGCCGCGGCAGGCGATCCCTATGGCTACACCTTC.

The chain links TRBV2 to TRBJ1-5; 8 bases are shared with TRBD1. V lost 7 bases and J lost 4; bases outside the gene matches: 9. The germline V gene encodes CDR1 SNHLY and CDR2 FYNNEI. The CDR3 extends over 15 amino acids. In DNA, the CDR3 is TGTGCCAGCAAAAATACAGGGGGAAGGAATCAGCCCCAGCATTTT. It encodes CASKNTGGRNQPQHF.

This clonotype came up a few times. This chain links TRBV10-3 with TRBJ1-5; possibly TRBD1 for D (5 bases). Germline V CDR1 and CDR2: ENHRY, SYGVKD. The CDR3 spans 15 residues. V dropped 3 bases and J dropped 3 bases, with 12 bases sitting between them. The CDR3 bases are TGTGCCATCAGTGATCTGACAGCCTTCAATCAGCCCCAGCATTTT. It codes for CAISDLTAFNQPQHF.

This clonotype has only a few counts. CDR3 sequence: CATSTIPGQGYEKLFF. In DNA, the CDR3 is TGTGCCACCAGCACTATCCCGGGACAGGGGTACGAAAAACTGTTTTTT. This chain links TRBV15 with TRBJ1-4; 10 bases fit TRBD1. This CDR3 spans 16 amino acids. V shed 4 bases, J shed 8 bases, and the junction held 10 bases outside the gene matches. From germline, CDR1 is LNHNV and CDR2 YYDKDF (reference sequence).

The chain recombines TRBV12-3 or TRBV12-4 with TRBJ2-5; D is undetermined. V lost 4 bases to trimming and J lost 4 bases, with 10 bases between them. The CDR3 contains 13 residues. The CDR3 sequence: CASSSASLETQYF. CDR3 nucleotide sequence: TGTGCCAGCAGTTCAGCTAGTCTAGAGACCCAGTACTTC.

With regard to this clonotype: An end of the junction does not agree with germline; a read error may underlie this. DNA for the CDR3: TGTGCCAGCAGCGAAGGAAGAACCGCCTATGGCTACACCTTC. As protein: CASSEGRTAYGYTF. The chain has TRBV2 and TRBJ1-2; no definite D call. This CDR3 region has 14 residues. Germline V gene data show CDR1 as SNHLY and CDR2 as FYNNEI. The complete variable domain, with remaining parts taken from reference TRBV2 and TRBJ1-2, reads EPEVTQTPSHQVTQMGQEVILRCVPISNHLYFYWYRQILGQKVEFLVSFYNNEISEKSEIFDDQFSVERPDGSNFTLKIRSTKLEDSAMYFCASSEGRTAYGYTFGSGTRLTVV.

This sequence joins TRBV6-5 and TRBJ2-7; D is ambiguous. This CDR3 contains 15 residues. V dropped 6 bases and J dropped 6 bases, with 21 bases sitting between them. In germline, CDR1 is MNHEY, CDR2 SVGAGI. Written as DNA, the CDR3 is TGTGCCAGCAGGATAGGACCTGAGCCCCCCTGCGAGCAGTACTTC. Translation: CASRIGPEPPCEQYF.

The chain joins TRBV13 to TRBJ1-1; D unresolved. Germline assignment: CDR1 PRHDT and CDR2 FYEKMQ (reference sequence). The CDR3 totals 15 residues. The V end lost 5 bases, the J end lost 2 bases, and 15 bases lay between the germline ends. CDR3 sequence reads: CASSGRTGTNTEAFF. The CDR3 nucleotides are TGTGCCAGCAGCGGACGGACGGGCACCAACACTGAAGCTTTCTTT.

The CDR3: CASSLTGLGGLGQETQYF. The CDR3 DNA is TGTGCCAGCAGCTTAACAGGGCTGGGGGGTCTCGGCCAAGAGACCCAGTACTTC. The chain links TRBV7-3 to TRBJ2-5; tentatively, D is TRBD2 (6 bases). Germline CDR1 SGHTA, CDR2 FQGTGA. V lost 0 bases to trimming and J lost 1 base, with 18 bases between them. The CDR3 has 18 amino acids.

In this sample, this clonotype turned up many times. V gene TRBV29-1 combines with J gene TRBJ2-1; D is perhaps TRBD1 or TRBD2 (6 bases each). The CDR3 is 14 residues long. The germline gives CDR1 SQVTM, CDR2 ANQGSEA. Trimming left V 4 bases short and J 2 bases short, with 12 bases between. This CDR3 reads CSVARGAAYNEQFF. In nucleotides, the CDR3 is TGCAGCGTTGCGAGGGGGGCGGCCTACAATGAGCAGTTCTTC.

The V gene is TRBV18, the J gene TRBJ2-3; D uncertain. The CDR3 runs 15 residues. Germline loops: CDR1 KGHSH, CDR2 LQKENI. Deletions cut 2 bases from V and 0 bases from J, with 9 bases between. This CDR3 is CASSPFRRSTDTQYF. For the CDR3, the DNA is TGTGCCAGCTCACCATTTCGCAGGAGCACAGATACGCAGTATTTT.

V gene TRBV7-2 combines with J gene TRBJ1-6, with no clear D. Trimming cost V 0 bases and J 5 bases, with 8 bases left between them. CDR1 is SGHTA and CDR2 is FQGNSA in the germline V gene. CDR3 length equals 15 residues. The CDR3 is CASSLAPGNNSPLHF. In nucleotides, the CDR3 is TGTGCCAGCAGCTTAGCGCCCGGTAATAATTCACCCCTCCACTTT. The full variable domain, in which reference TRBV7-2 and TRBJ1-6 provide the parts outside the CDR3, is GAGVSQSPSNKVTEKGKDVELRCDPISGHTALYWYRQSLGQGLEFLIYFQGNSAPDKSGLPSDRFSAERTGGSVSTLTIQRTQQEDSAVYLCASSLAPGNNSPLHFGNGTRLTVT.

This chain uses TRBV4-3 with TRBJ1-2; 11 bases match TRBD1. The CDR3 has 19 residues. Trimming took 0 bases from V and 3 from J; bases not matched to a gene: 12. Germline V gene data show CDR1 as LGHNA and CDR2 as YSLEER. The CDR3 is CASSQDFIGQGAYDYGYTF. DNA for the CDR3: TGCGCCAGCAGCCAAGATTTTATAGGACAGGGGGCTTACGACTATGGCTACACCTTC.

The chain couples TRBV20-1 to TRBJ2-4; D is perhaps TRBD1 (6 bases). TRBJ2-7 matches the DNA end more closely, so the J call is doubtful. Germline lookup yields CDR1 DFQATT and CDR2 SNEGSKA (reference sequence). The CDR3 sequence is 14 residues long. The CDR3 DNA reads as TGCAGTGCTATGGACAGATTGCTTTCCTACGAGCAGTACTTC. Translating gives CSAMDRLLSYEQYF.

There are a few counts of this clonotype. This sequence joins TRBV6-2 or TRBV6-3 and TRBJ1-2, with 7 bases that match TRBD1. This CDR3 has 14 amino acids. J was trimmed by 8 bases and V by 6 bases; bases with no gene match: 12. Germline CDR1 MNHEY, CDR2 SVGEGT. The CDR3 region is CASSKDRPGKGYTF. The CDR3 nucleotides are TGTGCCAGCAGCAAGGACAGGCCGGGGAAAGGCTACACCTTC.